The 14 T cell receptor beta chains given below trace back to one sample, sequenced in a study of T-cell memory formation after mild COVID-19. Using its own MiXCR run on the 5' RACE reads, TCRdb lists one record per CDR3 protein. The table records about 82,000 distinct CDR3 sequences, more than 12% of them present only once. Sequenced input: PBMCs or a T cell subset sorted from them (not recorded which). The receptors shown here come from a man between 18 and 35 years old who had mild COVID-19 (a few samples of this study predate the infection). Cell type and time point are not known.

The chain employs TRBV9 and TRBJ1-1, with D perhaps matching TRBD1 (5 bases). Looked up from germline, CDR1 is SGDLS and CDR2 is YYNGEE. This CDR3 region has 13 residues. V was clipped by 2 bases and J by 4 bases, with 9 bases between them. CDR3 sequence reads: CASSVGEVTEAFF. In nucleotides, the CDR3 is TGTGCCAGCAGCGTGGGGGAGGTCACTGAAGCTTTCTTT.

This clonotype was picked up a small number of times. This sequence joins TRBV28 and TRBJ2-7; D is tentatively TRBD1 or TRBD2 (5 bases each). The length of the CDR3 is 12 residues. V shed 5 bases and J shed 4 bases, with 9 bases lying between them. In germline, CDR1 is MDHEN, CDR2 SYDVKM. The CDR3 protein is CASSPGAYEQYV. The CDR3, as DNA: TGTGCCAGCAGTCCCGGGGCATACGAGCAGTACGTC.

The chain has TRBV29-1 and TRBJ2-5, with TRBD2 identical over 10 bases. The germline gives CDR1 SQVTM, CDR2 ANQGSEA. V was pared by 6 bases and J by 1 base, with 2 bases of the junction left unmatched. CDR3 length equals 13 residues. Here the CDR3 reads CSVGLASQETQYF. The CDR3 nucleotides read TGCAGCGTGGGACTAGCGAGCCAAGAGACCCAGTACTTC.

The chain combines TRBV10-3 with TRBJ1-2; no clear D. This CDR3 is 16 amino acids long. The germline CDR1 and CDR2 sequences are ENHRY and SYGVKD. Trimming took off 2 bases at V and 0 bases at J, with 13 bases between the two ends. CDR3 loop: CAISEPGSPANYGYTF. CDR3 DNA sequence: TGTGCCATCAGTGAGCCGGGCAGTCCAGCTAACTATGGCTACACCTTC.

Only one count was recorded for this clonotype. V is TRBV20-1 and J is TRBJ1-2; 8 bases are a match to TRBD1. The CDR3 consists of 14 residues. The J segment lost 7 bases and the V segment lost 3 bases, leaving 10 bases of the junction unmatched. The germline CDR1 and CDR2 sequences are DFQATT and SNEGSKA (reference sequence). DNA for the CDR3: TGCAGTGCTAGGGCGGACAGGGTCCTCCCTGGCTACACCTTC. It yields the protein CSARADRVLPGYTF.

The chain is built from TRBV12-3 or TRBV12-4 and TRBJ2-7, with 12 bases fitting TRBD1. This CDR3 has 20 residues. V trimming: 0 bases; J trimming: 0 bases; junction bases outside the gene matches: 12. CDR3 sequence: CASSLALRDRGLPSSYEQYF. CDR3 in DNA: TGTGCCAGCAGTTTAGCGCTTCGGGACAGGGGGCTCCCGAGCTCCTACGAGCAGTACTTC.

The chain employs TRBV2 and TRBJ1-1; D is unclear. The CDR3 totals 11 residues. Per the germline V gene, CDR1 is SNHLY and CDR2 is FYNNEI. V was shortened by 6 bases and J by 10 bases, with 12 bases between the two germline ends. CDR3: CASRTTVGAFF. CDR3 DNA sequence: TGTGCCAGCAGGACGACTGTAGGAGCTTTCTTT.

This clonotype was observed a handful of times. J is TRBJ2-7 and V is TRBV14; D assignment may be TRBD1 or TRBD2 (6 bases each). Germline V lookup: CDR1 SGHDN, CDR2 FVKESK. V was cut by 4 bases and J by 6 bases, with 19 bases left in between. The CDR3 length is 15 residues. CDR3 protein: CASSPRPGGIPEQYV. The CDR3 nucleotides read TGTGCCAGCAGCCCCCGTCCCGGGGGCATTCCCGAGCAGTACGTC.

This clonotype occurred a few times. This chain uses TRBV4-1 with TRBJ2-7; TRBD1 aligns across 7 bases. Germline CDR1 reads MGHRA; CDR2 reads YSYEKL. V was pared by 1 base and J by 0 bases, with 3 bases of the junction left unmatched. The CDR3 has 15 amino acids. In DNA, the CDR3 is TGCGCCAGCAGCCAAGTCCAGGGGGTCTCCTACGAGCAGTACGTC. This codes for CASSQVQGVSYEQYV.

The gene calls are TRBV6-6 and TRBJ2-7; 14 positions match TRBD2. The V segment lost 6 bases and the J segment 8 bases; nucleotides outside the gene matches: 12. CDR1 and CDR2 from the germline V gene are MNHNY and SVGAGI (reference sequence). The CDR3 sequence is 16 residues long. The CDR3 region is CASSAGLAGVAGKQYV. The DNA of the CDR3 is TGTGCCAGCAGCGCGGGACTAGCGGGGGTGGCCGGAAAGCAGTACGTC.

The chain combines TRBV14 with TRBJ2-3; no firm D call. Trimming pared 1 base from V and 0 bases from J, leaving 11 bases between. Germline CDR1 SGHDN, CDR2 FVKESK. This CDR3 comprises 16 residues. The CDR3 nucleotides are TGTGCCAGCAGCCAAGGGCCAGGCTATAGCACAGATACGCAGTATTTT. This translates into CASSQGPGYSTDTQYF.

This clonotype has just a few counts. V is TRBV6-2 or TRBV6-3 and J is TRBJ2-1; 9 bases agree with TRBD1. CDR3 length: 15 amino acids. Trimming cost V 5 bases and J 2 bases; bases outside gene matches: 4. Per the germline V gene, CDR1 is MNHEY and CDR2 is SVGEGT. CDR3: CASSGQGLPYNEQFF. The CDR3 region has the DNA TGTGCCAGCAGTGGACAGGGGCTCCCCTACAATGAGCAGTTCTTC.

The CDR3 loop is CASSHGLAGAGADTQYF. The CDR3 DNA reads TGCGCCAGCAGCCATGGACTAGCGGGGGCTGGGGCAGATACGCAGTATTTT. V is TRBV4-3 and J is TRBJ2-3, with 13 bases aligning to TRBD2. With 3 bases clipped from V and 4 bases from J, the junction kept 7 bases outside the gene matches. The germline V gene has CDR1 LGHNA and CDR2 YSLEER. The CDR3 consists of 17 residues.

This clonotype was seen more than once but under ten times. The CDR3 DNA reads as TGTGCCACCAGCAGGAGGACGGGGGGGGATCAGCCCCAGCATTTT. Protein: CATSRRTGGDQPQHF. The rearrangement joins TRBV15 to TRBJ1-5; tentatively, D is TRBD1 (5 bases). The CDR3 is made up of 15 amino acids. V shed 3 bases and J shed 5 bases, with 14 bases lying between them. Germline V lookup: CDR1 LNHNV, CDR2 YYDKDF (reference sequence).